This entry lists 20 T cell receptor beta chains sequenced from one sample in a study of T cells in Graves' hyperthyroidism and ophthalmopathy. Amplified regions were TCR beta CDR3 sequences from RNA transcripts. HTBI primers were used for first-round RT-PCR of the TCR CDR3. TCRdb reprocessed the multiplex PCR reads with MiXCR, giving one entry per CDR3 protein. In the table there are 300,000 to 450,000 distinct CDR3 sequences, 15% of which are singletons. The sequenced material came from blood. All receptors derive from a woman in her twenties or thirties with Graves' hyperthyroidism.

The sample holds many counts of this clonotype. The chain recombines TRBV29-1 with TRBJ2-7; D is unresolved. The V gene lost 5 bases and the J gene lost 7 bases, with 15 bases spanning the gap. This CDR3 has 12 residues. Germline CDR1 and CDR2: SQVTM and ANQGSEA. For the CDR3, the DNA is TGCAGCGTTTACGGGCAAGATGGAGAGCAGTACTTC. Translating gives CSVYGQDGEQYF.

This clonotype has a handful of counts. The chain employs TRBV7-9 and TRBJ2-3, with 8 bases aligning to TRBD2. V shed 3 bases and J 2 bases; nucleotides not matched to a gene: 4. The CDR3 loop spans 15 amino acids. Germline values: CDR1 SEHNR, CDR2 FQNEAQ (reference sequence). The CDR3 is CASSLSGGDTDTQYF. Written as DNA, the CDR3 is TGTGCCAGCAGCTTGTCGGGAGGGGACACAGATACGCAGTATTTT.

This clonotype was seen more than once but under ten times. This sequence joins TRBV28 and TRBJ1-5, with D perhaps matching TRBD1 (5 bases). Germline loops: CDR1 MDHEN, CDR2 SYDVKM. CDR3 length equals 16 residues. Trimming pared 6 bases from V and 1 base from J, leaving 16 bases between. CDR3: CASSPLGEGSNQPQHF. CDR3 in DNA: TGTGCCAGCAGCCCGTTAGGGGAAGGGAGCAATCAGCCCCAGCATTTT.

The rearrangement uses TRBV25-1 and TRBJ1-5, with D maybe TRBD1 (5 bases). V was cut by 4 bases and J by 5 bases, with 12 bases left in between. Germline V gene lookup returns CDR1 MGHDK and CDR2 SYGVNS. This CDR3 contains 14 residues. As DNA, the CDR3 is TGTGCCAGCAGTGGACCAGGGCTCCATCAGCCCCAGCATTTT. This translates into CASSGPGLHQPQHF.

The CDR3, as DNA: TGTGCCAGCACCCGAGGTGTCGGGGAGCTGTTTTTT. Protein product: CASTRGVGELFF. The chain employs TRBV3-1 and TRBJ2-2; no definite D call. CDR3 length: 12 residues. Germline V gene lookup returns CDR1 LGHDT and CDR2 YNNKEL (reference sequence). Between the trimmed V and J ends, which lost 7 bases and 7 bases, there was a span of 10 bases.

This clonotype was counted many times. V is TRBV28 and J is TRBJ1-6, with TRBD1 as a possible D gene (5 bases). The CDR3 extends over 15 amino acids. Trimming took off 6 bases at V and 7 bases at J, with 16 bases between the two ends. Germline V lookup: CDR1 MDHEN, CDR2 SYDVKM. The CDR3 nucleotides are TGTGCCAGCAGAACGGGGGGAGGGTTGAATTCACCCCTCCACTTT. Translation: CASRTGGGLNSPLHF.

The chain employs TRBV9 and TRBJ1-5; no clear D gene. This CDR3 spans 14 amino acids. The ends were cut back, 0 bases at V and 5 bases at J, with 9 bases in the middle. Germline V gene sequence: CDR1 SGDLS, CDR2 YYNGEE. The CDR3 DNA follows: TGTGCCAGCAGCGTAGGAGACGGATATCAGCCCCAGCATTTT. It yields the protein CASSVGDGYQPQHF.

The rearrangement joins TRBV19 to TRBJ2-7, with TRBD1 matching 7 bases. This CDR3 region has 15 residues. J was trimmed by 1 base and V by 7 bases; bases with no gene match: 10. Germline values: CDR1 LNHDA, CDR2 SQIVND (reference sequence). The CDR3 DNA reads as TGTGCCAGTAATCCCGGACAGGCGAAATCCTACGAGCAGTACTTC. This codes for CASNPGQAKSYEQYF. Looking up the rest from reference TRBV19 and TRBJ2-7 gives the full variable domain: DGGITQSPKYLFRKEGQNVTLSCEQNLNHDAMYWYRQDPGQGLRLIYYSQIVNDFQKGDIAEGYSVSREKKESFPLTVTSAQKNPTAFYLCASNPGQAKSYEQYFGPGTRLTVT.

This clonotype was detected ten times or more. The chain joins TRBV7-6 to TRBJ1-2, with 9 positions matching TRBD1. The V segment lost 5 bases and the J segment 4 bases; nucleotides outside the gene matches: 17. CDR1 and CDR2 from the germline V gene are SGHVS and FNYEAQ. This CDR3 is built from 18 residues. The CDR3 DNA reads TGTGCCAGCAGCCTGGGACAGGGACGGGGCTCCGCGGGCTATGGCTACACCTTC. Amino acid sequence: CASSLGQGRGSAGYGYTF. Full variable domain (outside the CDR3, taken from reference TRBV7-6 and TRBJ1-2): GAGVSQSPRYKVTKRGQDVALRCDPISGHVSLYWYRQALGQGPEFLTYFNYEAQQDKSGLPNDRFSAERPEGSISTLTIQRTEQRDSAMYRCASSLGQGRGSAGYGYTFGSGTRLTVV.

This chain links TRBV20-1 with TRBJ2-5, with D perhaps assigned TRBD1 or TRBD2 (6 bases each). Trimming shortened V by 5 bases and J by 4 bases, and 14 bases separated the two germline ends. Per the germline V gene, CDR1 is DFQATT and CDR2 is SNEGSKA (reference sequence). The CDR3 runs to 13 residues. CDR3 sequence (DNA): TGCAGTGCTCGTGGGGGGCTGGGAGAGACCCAGTACTTC. The encoded protein is CSARGGLGETQYF.

This clonotype was found a few times. The chain recombines TRBV10-3 with TRBJ1-2; the D gene is possibly TRBD1 (5 bases). Germline loops: CDR1 ENHRY, CDR2 SYGVKD. This CDR3 is 12 amino acids long. Trimming stripped 4 bases from V and 5 bases from J, with 8 bases between. The CDR3 DNA is TGTGCCATCAGTGGGGACGATTATGGCTACACCTTC. Protein: CAISGDDYGYTF.

This clonotype was recorded a few times. The V call is TRBV9, the J call TRBJ1-1; possible D gene TRBD1, 5 bases. V lost 0 bases, J lost 3 bases, and 6 bases lay in between. CDR3 length equals 13 residues. Germline CDR1 reads SGDLS; CDR2 reads YYNGEE. The CDR3 loop is CASSVGGDTEAFF. The CDR3 DNA is TGTGCCAGCAGCGTAGGGGGGGACACTGAAGCTTTCTTT.

This clonotype was detected many times. This chain links TRBV3-1 with TRBJ1-1, with D perhaps matching TRBD1 (5 bases). With 2 bases removed from V and 11 bases from J, the gap between germline ends came to 12 bases. Germline loops: CDR1 LGHDT, CDR2 YNNKEL (reference sequence). The CDR3 contains 12 residues. The CDR3 loop reads CASSQTGTWAFF. CDR3 coding DNA: TGTGCCAGCAGCCAAACCGGGACGTGGGCTTTCTTT.

The sample holds a few counts of this clonotype. The chain uses TRBV2 and TRBJ2-7; D is possibly TRBD1 (5 bases). The CDR3 has 13 residues. V was shortened by 8 bases and J by 3 bases, with 14 bases between the two germline ends. CDR1 is SNHLY, CDR2 FYNNEI, per germline. The CDR3 region has the DNA TGTGCCAGCGTAGGGCAGGGATTCTACGAGCAGTACTTC. Translating it yields CASVGQGFYEQYF.

The chain links TRBV20-1 to TRBJ2-5; D may be TRBD1 or TRBD2 (5 bases each). V dropped 6 bases and J dropped 10 bases, with 24 bases sitting between them. The germline gives CDR1 DFQATT, CDR2 SNEGSKA (reference sequence). This CDR3 spans 14 amino acids. This chain's CDR3 is CSAPRSLDTRDQYF. CDR3 DNA: TGCAGTGCCCCCAGATCTCTGGACACCCGGGACCAGTACTTC.

This clonotype was detected only a few times. This chain joins TRBV29-1 and TRBJ2-3, with 13 bases aligning to TRBD2. The CDR3 is 13 amino acids. The V gene end was trimmed by 7 bases and the J gene end by 4 bases; junction bases not matched to a gene: 2. Per the germline V gene, CDR1 is SQVTM and CDR2 is ANQGSEA. Here the CDR3 DNA reads TGCAGCGCCGGGACTAGCGGGGCAGATACGCAGTATTTT. This codes for CSAGTSGADTQYF.

The chain carries TRBV7-3 and TRBJ2-2; a weak D match, TRBD2 (5 bases). Trimming took 2 bases from V and 6 from J, leaving 13 bases between them. Germline assignment: CDR1 SGHTA and CDR2 FQGTGA. The CDR3 is 15 amino acids. The CDR3 reads CASSLGGVFPGELFF. CDR3 bases: TGTGCCAGCAGCTTAGGAGGTGTATTCCCCGGGGAGCTGTTTTTT.

This clonotype was recorded many times. The chain carries TRBV20-1 and TRBJ2-1; 14 positions match TRBD2. This CDR3 is built from 17 residues. V trimming: 4 bases; J trimming: 2 bases; junction bases outside the gene matches: 7. Germline CDR1 DFQATT, CDR2 SNEGSKA (reference sequence). CDR3 nucleotide sequence: TGCAGTGCTACTGGGACTAGCGGGAGAATACCCTACAATGAGCAGTTCTTC. The encoded protein is CSATGTSGRIPYNEQFF.

This clonotype was seen a few times. The chain links TRBV6-1 to TRBJ1-3; D gene uncertain. Germline V CDR1 and CDR2: MNHNS, SASEGT. The V gene lost 10 bases and the J gene lost 2 bases, with 12 bases spanning the gap. The CDR3 contains 13 residues. This CDR3 reads CATKKTTGNTIYF. In nucleotides, the CDR3 is TGTGCCACAAAGAAGACCACTGGAAACACCATATATTTT.

This clonotype has at least ten counts. The chain couples TRBV27 to TRBJ2-7; the D gene is possibly TRBD1 (7 bases). Germline V lookup: CDR1 MNHEY, CDR2 SMNVEV (reference sequence). CDR3 length equals 16 residues. The V and J ends lost 5 bases and 1 base respectively, with 18 bases between them. Written as DNA, the CDR3 is TGTGCCAGCAGTCTTCTTGGGTCAGGGGGGTCCTACGAGCAGTACTTC. Its translation: CASSLLGSGGSYEQYF.